The T cell receptor beta chain under discussion was sequenced for a study of cytomegalovirus exposure and HLA in healthy donors. Study-level background: An early release of data contained about 85 million unique TCRs, which came from HLA-typed donors.

For this clone: As yet, its antigen is unknown.

General study findings and limits: The authors judged a highly shared variant cluster likely a sequencing artifact. Researchers reported in a later analysis that common viral pathogens appeared linked to several top clusters. Previously analyzed data showed that most TCR beta V segments were productive at a frequency of about 87% or about 30%.

13 Jbeta primers and 60 Vbeta primers were used for the PCR. Assay: immunoSEQ multiplex PCR; the TCRdb copy retains only in-frame clones and omits some. Of approximately 220,000 clones in the sample, over 80% were seen once. This CDR3 has 14 residues. Trimming took 2 bases from V and 4 from J, leaving 8 bases between them. The germline V gene encodes CDR1 SNHLY and CDR2 FYNNEI. The sequence came from a boy between 2 and 10 years old in good health and CMV-seronegative. The gene calls are TRBV2 and TRBJ2-2; D uncertain. Sequencing input: PBMCs. The CDR3 DNA sequence: TGTGCCAGCAGTGAAACTCGACTCACCGGGGAGCTGTTTTTT. Its translation: CASSETRLTGELFF.